The present entry profiles one T cell receptor beta chain with its context. While infection was still active, Seattle patients were enrolled and then followed longitudinally. The record originates from a study of blood T cell repertoires in COVID-19. Study as a whole: Samples came from the United States, Italy and Spain, spanning acute and convalescent COVID-19.

As processed by the authors: Nucleated cell number was recorded as an estimate derived from reference gene primer amplification. The data were produced by immunoSEQ multiplex PCR, yet TCRdb's version contains in-frame clones alone and is incomplete. V and J calls and clone size are copied from that table; D and trimming were computed from the DNA. This table holds some 200,000 clones, approximately 91% found once. Germline V lookup: CDR1 MGHRA, CDR2 YSYEKL. The CDR3 has 14 amino acids. V was pared by 1 base and J by 6 bases, with 10 bases between. The rearrangement links TRBV4-1 to TRBJ2-1; D not resolved. This TCR came from a man aged 50 to 60 with COVID-19, enrolled during active disease. Sequencing input: peripheral blood. CDR3 residues: CASSQGPASNEQFF. As DNA, the CDR3 is TGCGCCAGCAGCCAAGGCCCCGCTAGCAATGAGCAGTTCTTC.